Only one count was recorded for the clone carrying this TCR beta chain. The CDR3 is made up of 14 amino acids. V shed 6 bases and J shed 2 bases, with 12 bases lying between them. Germline V gene data show CDR1 as KGHDR and CDR2 as SFDVKD. These data come from a study of control samples from healthy donors and cancer patients. Only in-frame clones appear in the TCRdb table, and some are missing; sequencing was by immunoSEQ multiplex PCR. The table shows roughly 93,000 clones, with about 88% occurring only once. The chain links TRBV24-1 to TRBJ2-5, with D tentatively TRBD1 (6 bases). This TCR derives from a woman in her forties or fifties with colorectal cancer. The sequencing input was PBMCs. The CDR3 reads CATSPHRDQETQYF. The CDR3 nucleotides read TGTGCCACCAGTCCCCACAGGGATCAAGAGACCCAGTACTTC.